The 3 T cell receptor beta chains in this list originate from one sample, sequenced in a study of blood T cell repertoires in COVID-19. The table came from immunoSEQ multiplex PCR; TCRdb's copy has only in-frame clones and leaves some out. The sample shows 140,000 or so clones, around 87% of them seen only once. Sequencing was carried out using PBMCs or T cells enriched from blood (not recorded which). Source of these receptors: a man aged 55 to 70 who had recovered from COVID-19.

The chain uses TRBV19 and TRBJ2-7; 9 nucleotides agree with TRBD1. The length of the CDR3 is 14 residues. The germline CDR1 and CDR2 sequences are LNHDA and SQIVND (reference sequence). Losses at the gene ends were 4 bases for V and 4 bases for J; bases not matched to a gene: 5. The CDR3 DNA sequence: TGTGCCAGTAGTACGGACAGGGGAGGATACGAGCAGTACTTC. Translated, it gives CASSTDRGGYEQYF.

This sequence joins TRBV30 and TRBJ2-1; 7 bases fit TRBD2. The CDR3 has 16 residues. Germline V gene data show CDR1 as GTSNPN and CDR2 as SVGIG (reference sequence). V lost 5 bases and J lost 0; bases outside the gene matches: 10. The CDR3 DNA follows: TGTGCCTGGGGTTGGGGAGGGACCAGCTCCTACAATGAGCAGTTCTTC. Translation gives CAWGWGGTSSYNEQFF. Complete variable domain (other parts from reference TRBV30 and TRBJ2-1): SQTIHQWPATLVQPVGSPLSLECTVEGTSNPNLYWYRQAAGRGLQLLFYSVGIGQISSEVPQNLSASRPQDRQFILSSKKLLLSDSGFYLCAWGWGGTSSYNEQFFGPGTRLTVL.

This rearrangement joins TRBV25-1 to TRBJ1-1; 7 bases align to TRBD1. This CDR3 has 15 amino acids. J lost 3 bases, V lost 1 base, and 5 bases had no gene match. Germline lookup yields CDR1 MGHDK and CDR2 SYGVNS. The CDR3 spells CASSELTGVDTEAFF. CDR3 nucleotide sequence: TGTGCCAGCAGTGAATTAACAGGGGTAGACACTGAAGCTTTCTTT.